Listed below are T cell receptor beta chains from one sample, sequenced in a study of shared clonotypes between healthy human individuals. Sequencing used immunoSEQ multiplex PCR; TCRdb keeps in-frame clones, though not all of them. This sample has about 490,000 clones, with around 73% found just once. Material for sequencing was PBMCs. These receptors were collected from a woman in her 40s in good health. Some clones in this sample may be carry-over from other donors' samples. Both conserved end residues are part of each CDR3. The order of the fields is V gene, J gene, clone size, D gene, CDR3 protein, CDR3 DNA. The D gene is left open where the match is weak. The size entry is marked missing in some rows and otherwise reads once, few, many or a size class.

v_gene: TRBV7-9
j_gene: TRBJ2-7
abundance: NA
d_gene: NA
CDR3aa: CASEGLSYEQYF
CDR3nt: TGTGCCAGTGAAGGGCTCTCCTACGAGCAGTACTTC

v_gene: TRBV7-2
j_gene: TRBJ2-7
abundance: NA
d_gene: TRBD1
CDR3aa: CASSLQGMDEQYF
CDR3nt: TGTGCCAGCAGCCTACAGGGGATGGATGAGCAGTACTTC

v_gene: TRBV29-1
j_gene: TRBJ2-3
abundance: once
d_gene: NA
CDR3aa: CSALGSGTSTDTQYF
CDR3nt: TGCAGCGCATTGGGTAGCGGAACTAGCACAGATACGCAGTATTTT

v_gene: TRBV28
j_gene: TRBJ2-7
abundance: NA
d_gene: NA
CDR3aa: CASSTSGLWEQYF
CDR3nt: TGTGCCAGCAGTACCTCGGGCTTGTGGGAGCAGTACTTC

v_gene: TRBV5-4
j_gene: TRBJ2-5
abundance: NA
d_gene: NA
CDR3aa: CASSLRTNQETQYF
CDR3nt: TGTGCCAGCAGCTTGCGGACGAACCAAGAGACCCAGTACTTC

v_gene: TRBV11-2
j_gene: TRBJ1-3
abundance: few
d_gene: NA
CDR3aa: CASSSTYFGTIYF
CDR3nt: TGTGCCAGCAGCTCCACCTATTTCGGGACCATATATTTT

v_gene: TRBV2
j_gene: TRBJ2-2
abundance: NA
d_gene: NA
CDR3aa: CASSERGPWTGELFF
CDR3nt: TGTGCCAGCAGTGAGAGGGGCCCCTGGACCGGGGAGCTGTTTTTT

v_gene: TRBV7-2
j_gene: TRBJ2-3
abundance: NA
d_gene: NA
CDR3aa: CASSTRTADTQYF
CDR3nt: TGTGCCAGCAGCACTCGGACAGCGGATACGCAGTATTTT

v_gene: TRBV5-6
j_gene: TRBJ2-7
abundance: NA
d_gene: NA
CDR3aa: CASSLTGGFEQYF
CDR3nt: TGTGCCAGCAGCTTAACTGGGGGGTTTGAGCAGTACTTC

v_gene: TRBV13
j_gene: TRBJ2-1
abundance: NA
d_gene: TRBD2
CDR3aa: CASRSVAGVRYNEQFF
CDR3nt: TGTGCCAGCAGATCAGTAGCGGGAGTGCGATACAATGAGCAGTTCTTC

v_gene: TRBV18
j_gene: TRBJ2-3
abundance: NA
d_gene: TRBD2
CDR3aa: CASSPGLAGVDTQYF
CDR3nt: TGTGCCAGCTCACCCGGACTAGCGGGAGTAGATACGCAGTATTTT

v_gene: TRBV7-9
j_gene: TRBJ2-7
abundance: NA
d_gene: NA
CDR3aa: CASRGETGDYEQYF
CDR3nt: TGTGCCAGCAGAGGGGAGACGGGGGACTACGAGCAGTACTTC

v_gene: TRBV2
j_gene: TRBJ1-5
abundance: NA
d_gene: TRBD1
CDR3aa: CASRGTGDQPQHF
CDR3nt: TGTGCCAGCAGAGGGACAGGGGATCAGCCCCAGCATTTT

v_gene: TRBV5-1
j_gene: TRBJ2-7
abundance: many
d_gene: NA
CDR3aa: CASSLLPNKDEQYF
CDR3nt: TGCGCCAGCAGCCTACTACCGAACAAAGACGAGCAGTACTTC

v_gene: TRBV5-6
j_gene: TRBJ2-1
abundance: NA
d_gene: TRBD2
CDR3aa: CASSRRLAGSYNEQFF
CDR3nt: TGTGCCAGCAGCCGAAGACTAGCGGGATCCTACAATGAGCAGTTCTTC

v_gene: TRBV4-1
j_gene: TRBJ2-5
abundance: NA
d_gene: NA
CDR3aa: CASSRTGRPQETQYF
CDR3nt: TGCGCCAGCAGCCGAACGGGACGGCCCCAAGAGACCCAGTACTTC

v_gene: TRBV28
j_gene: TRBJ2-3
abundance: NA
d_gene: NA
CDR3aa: CASRWRDTQYF
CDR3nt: TGTGCCAGCAGGTGGCGAGATACGCAGTATTTT

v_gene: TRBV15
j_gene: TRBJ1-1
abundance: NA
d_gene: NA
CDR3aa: CATSRVGGPGAEAFF
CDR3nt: TGTGCCACCAGCAGAGTCGGGGGGCCTGGGGCTGAAGCTTTCTTT

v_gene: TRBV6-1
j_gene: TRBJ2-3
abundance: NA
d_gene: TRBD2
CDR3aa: CASSEASLAGSTDTQYF
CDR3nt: TGTGCCAGCAGTGAAGCAAGCCTAGCGGGTAGCACAGATACGCAGTATTTT

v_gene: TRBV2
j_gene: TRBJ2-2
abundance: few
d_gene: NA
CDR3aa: CASFGQLNTGELFF
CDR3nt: TGTGCCAGCTTTGGACAGCTGAACACCGGGGAGCTGTTTTTT

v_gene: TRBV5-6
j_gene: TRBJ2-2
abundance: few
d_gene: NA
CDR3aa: CASSFSWGPANTGELFF
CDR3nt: TGTGCCAGCAGCTTTTCCTGGGGCCCGGCGAACACCGGGGAGCTGTTTTTT

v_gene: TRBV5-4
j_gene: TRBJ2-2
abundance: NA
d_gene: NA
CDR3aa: CASSLDRTGELFF
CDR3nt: TGTGCCAGCAGCTTGGACAGGACCGGGGAGCTGTTTTTT

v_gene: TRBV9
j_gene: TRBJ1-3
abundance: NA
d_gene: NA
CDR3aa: CASSVSGPSGNTIYF
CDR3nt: TGTGCCAGCAGCGTCTCGGGACCCTCTGGAAACACCATATATTTT

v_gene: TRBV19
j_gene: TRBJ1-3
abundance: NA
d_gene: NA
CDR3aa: CACGPGYSGNTIYF
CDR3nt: TGTGCCTGTGGCCCAGGGTATTCCGGAAACACCATATATTTT

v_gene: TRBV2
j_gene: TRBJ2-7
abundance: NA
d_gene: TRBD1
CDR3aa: CASSPRTGVDEQYF
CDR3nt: TGTGCCAGCAGTCCCCGGACAGGTGTCGACGAGCAGTACTTC

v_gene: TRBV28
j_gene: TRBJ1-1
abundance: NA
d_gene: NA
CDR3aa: CETLGNTEAFF
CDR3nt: TGTGAGACGTTGGGGAACACTGAAGCTTTCTTT

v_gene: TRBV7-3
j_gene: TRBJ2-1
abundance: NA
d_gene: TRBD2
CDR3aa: CASSLMEDGTSCGVCNEQFF
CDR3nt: TGTGCCAGCAGCTTAATGGAAGACGGGACTAGCTGCGGGGTCTGCAATGAGCAGTTCTTC

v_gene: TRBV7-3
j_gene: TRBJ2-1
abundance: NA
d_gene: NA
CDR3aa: CASSLGTGLYNEQFF
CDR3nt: TGTGCCAGCAGCTTAGGAACAGGGCTTTACAATGAGCAGTTCTTC

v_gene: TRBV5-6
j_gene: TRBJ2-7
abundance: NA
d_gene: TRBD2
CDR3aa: CASSYTGTSGRMGIYEQYF
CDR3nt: TGTGCCAGCAGCTACACCGGGACTAGCGGGAGGATGGGTATCTACGAGCAGTACTTC

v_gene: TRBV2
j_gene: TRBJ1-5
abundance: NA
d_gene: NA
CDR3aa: CASSEISGPQHF
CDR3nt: TGTGCCAGCAGTGAAATTTCCGGGCCCCAGCATTTT

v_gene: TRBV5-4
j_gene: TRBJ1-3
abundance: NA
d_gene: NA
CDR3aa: CASSGLTAGSGNTIYF
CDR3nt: TGTGCCAGCAGCGGATTAACAGCGGGCTCTGGAAACACCATATATTTT

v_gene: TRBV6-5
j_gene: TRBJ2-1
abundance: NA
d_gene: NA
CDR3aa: CASSYHNEQFF
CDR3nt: TGTGCCAGCAGTTACCACAATGAGCAGTTCTTC

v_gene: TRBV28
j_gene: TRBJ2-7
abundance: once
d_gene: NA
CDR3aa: CASSTAGFYEQYF
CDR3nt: TGTGCCAGCAGTACGGCCGGATTCTACGAGCAGTACTTC

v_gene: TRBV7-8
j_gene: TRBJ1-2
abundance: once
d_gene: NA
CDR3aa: CASSRSTRNYGYTF
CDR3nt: TGTGCCAGCAGCCGGTCTACACGTAACTATGGCTACACCTTC

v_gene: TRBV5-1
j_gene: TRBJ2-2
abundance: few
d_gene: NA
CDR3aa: CASSLGAGTNTGELFF
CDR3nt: TGCGCCAGCAGCTTGGGGGCGGGAACGAACACCGGGGAGCTGTTTTTT

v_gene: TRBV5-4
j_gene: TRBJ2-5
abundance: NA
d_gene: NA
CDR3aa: CASSHFYSEETQYF
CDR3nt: TGTGCCAGCAGCCATTTTTATTCAGAGGAGACCCAGTACTTC

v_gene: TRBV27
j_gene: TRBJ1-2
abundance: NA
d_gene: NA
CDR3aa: CASSFSRQTYGYTF
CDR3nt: TGTGCCAGCAGTTTTAGTCGGCAGACCTATGGCTACACCTTC

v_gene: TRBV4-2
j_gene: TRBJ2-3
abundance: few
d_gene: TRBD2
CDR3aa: CASAGLAGDADTQYF
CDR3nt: TGTGCCAGCGCGGGACTAGCGGGAGACGCAGATACGCAGTATTTT

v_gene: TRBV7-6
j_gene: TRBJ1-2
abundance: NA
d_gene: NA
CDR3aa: CASSPQGSYGYTF
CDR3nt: TGTGCCAGCAGCCCACAGGGTTCCTATGGCTACACCTTC

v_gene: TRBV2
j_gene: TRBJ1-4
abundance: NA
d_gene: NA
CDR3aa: CASKGGGDEKLFF
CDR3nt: TGTGCCAGCAAAGGAGGGGGAGATGAAAAACTGTTTTTT

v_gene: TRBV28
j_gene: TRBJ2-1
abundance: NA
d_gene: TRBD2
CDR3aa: CASIPWGLAGGYNEQFF
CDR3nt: TGTGCCAGCATCCCCTGGGGACTAGCGGGAGGATACAATGAGCAGTTCTTC

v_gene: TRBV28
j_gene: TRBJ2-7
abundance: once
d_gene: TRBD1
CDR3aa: CASCSGQDVYEQYF
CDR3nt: TGTGCCAGCTGTTCGGGACAGGATGTTTACGAGCAGTACTTC

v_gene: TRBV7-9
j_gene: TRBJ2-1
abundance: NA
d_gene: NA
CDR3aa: CASTPVRRSAYNEQFF
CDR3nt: TGTGCCAGCACTCCAGTGCGGAGGTCAGCCTACAATGAGCAGTTCTTC

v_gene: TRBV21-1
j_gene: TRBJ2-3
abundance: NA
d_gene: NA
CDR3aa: CASIKGGTGNSTDTQYF
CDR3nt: TGTGCCAGCATCAAAGGGGGGACAGGTAATAGCACAGATACGCAGTATTTT

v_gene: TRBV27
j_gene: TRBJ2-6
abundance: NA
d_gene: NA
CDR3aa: CASSPGRQSGANVLTF
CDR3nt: TGTGCCAGCAGTCCGGGACGGCAGTCTGGGGCCAACGTCCTGACTTTC

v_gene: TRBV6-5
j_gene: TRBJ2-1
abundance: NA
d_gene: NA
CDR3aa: CASSTVRGRNEQFF
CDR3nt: TGTGCCAGCAGTACAGTTAGAGGGCGAAATGAGCAGTTCTTC

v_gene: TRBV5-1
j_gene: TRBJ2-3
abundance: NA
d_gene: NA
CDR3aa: CASRVGVSTDTQYF
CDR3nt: TGCGCCAGCAGAGTGGGGGTTTCCACAGATACGCAGTATTTT

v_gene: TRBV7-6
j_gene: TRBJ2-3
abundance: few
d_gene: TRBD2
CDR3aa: CASSPGTSGLVVDTQYF
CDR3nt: TGTGCCAGCAGCCCGGGGACTAGCGGGTTGGTGGTGGATACGCAGTATTTT

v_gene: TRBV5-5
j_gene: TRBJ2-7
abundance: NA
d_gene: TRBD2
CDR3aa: CASSAREGRYEQYF
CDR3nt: TGTGCCAGCAGCGCCAGGGAGGGGCGCTACGAGCAGTACTTC

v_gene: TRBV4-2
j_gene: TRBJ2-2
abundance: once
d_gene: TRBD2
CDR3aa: CASSRSSGRPTGELFF
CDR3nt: TGTGCCAGCTCCCGGTCTAGCGGGAGGCCCACCGGGGAGCTGTTTTTT

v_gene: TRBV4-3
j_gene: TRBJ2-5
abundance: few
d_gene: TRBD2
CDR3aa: CASSHRAGTGETQYF
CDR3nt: TGCGCCAGCAGCCACAGAGCGGGAACGGGGGAGACCCAGTACTTC

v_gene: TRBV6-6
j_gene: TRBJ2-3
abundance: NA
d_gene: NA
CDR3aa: CATISPGTDTQYF
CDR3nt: TGTGCCACTATTTCCCCTGGGACAGATACGCAGTATTTT

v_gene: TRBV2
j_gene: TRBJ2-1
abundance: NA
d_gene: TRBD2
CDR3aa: CASSEALGLAGDYNEQFF
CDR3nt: TGTGCCAGCAGTGAAGCTCTCGGACTAGCGGGAGACTACAATGAGCAGTTCTTC

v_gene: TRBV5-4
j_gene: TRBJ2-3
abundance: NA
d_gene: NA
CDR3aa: CASSLGSGTNTDTQYF
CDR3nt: TGTGCCAGCAGCTTGGGTTCCGGGACCAACACAGATACGCAGTATTTT